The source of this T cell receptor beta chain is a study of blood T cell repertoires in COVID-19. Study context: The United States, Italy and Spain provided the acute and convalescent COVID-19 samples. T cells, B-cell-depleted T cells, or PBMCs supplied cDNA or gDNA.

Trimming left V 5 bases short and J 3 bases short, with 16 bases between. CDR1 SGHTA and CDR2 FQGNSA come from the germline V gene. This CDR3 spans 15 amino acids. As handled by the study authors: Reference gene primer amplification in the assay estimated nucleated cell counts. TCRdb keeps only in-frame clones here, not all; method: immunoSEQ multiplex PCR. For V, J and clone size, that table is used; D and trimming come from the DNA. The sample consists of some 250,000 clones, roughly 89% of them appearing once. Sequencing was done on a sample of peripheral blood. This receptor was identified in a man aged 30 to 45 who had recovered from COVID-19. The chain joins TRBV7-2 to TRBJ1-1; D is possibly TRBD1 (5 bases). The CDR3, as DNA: TGTGCCAGCAGCCGGTGGGGGGGGAAGGACACTGAAGCTTTCTTT. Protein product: CASSRWGGKDTEAFF. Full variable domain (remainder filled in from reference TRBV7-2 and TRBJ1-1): GAGVSQSPSNKVTEKGKDVELRCDPISGHTALYWYRQSLGQGLEFLIYFQGNSAPDKSGLPSDRFSAERTGGSVSTLTIQRTQQEDSAVYLCASSRWGGKDTEAFFGQGTRLTVV.